One and the same sample provided the 16 T cell receptor beta chains below, sequenced in a study of vaccination and CD4 T cells after COVID-19. For these TCRs, the target antigens are not known. The study sequenced cultured CD4+ T cell DNA using the Oncomine TCR Beta short-read assay. TCRdb reprocessed the PCR reads with MiXCR, giving one entry per CDR3 protein. The sample includes around 21,000 distinct CDR3 sequences, roughly 47% of them seen just once. Treatment: roughly 10-day PBMC culture with coronavirus spike peptide pools or control peptides (ViraFEST assay). Sequencing used CD4+ T cells from blood, cultured in vitro. Source of these receptors: a human donor who had recovered from COVID-19.

This clonotype was seen only a few times. The chain employs TRBV20-1 and TRBJ1-1, with TRBD1 matching over 8 bases. The CDR3 length is 14 residues. Germline V gives CDR1 DFQATT, CDR2 SNEGSKA (reference sequence). With V trimmed by 0 bases and J by 12 bases, 12 bases remained unmatched. The CDR3 DNA sequence: TGCAGTGCTAGAGATCGGGCAGGGGGCAATCAACCTTTCTTT. It codes for CSARDRAGGNQPFF.

This chain joins TRBV28 and TRBJ2-7; the match to TRBD1 covers 10 bases. Germline trimming cut 8 bases from V and 0 bases from J; bases unmatched to any gene: 13. Looked up from germline, CDR1 is MDHEN and CDR2 is SYDVKM. The CDR3 totals 17 residues. CDR3 loop: CASSPPPGQGFSYEQYF. The CDR3 nucleotides read TGTGCCAGCTCCCCCCCTCCGGGACAGGGGTTCTCCTACGAGCAGTACTTC.

The genes are TRBV28 and TRBJ1-5; 7 nucleotides align to TRBD1. The trim removed 5 bases at V and 3 bases at J, leaving 4 bases unmatched. The V gene's germline CDR1 is MDHEN and CDR2 SYDVKM. The CDR3 totals 14 residues. CDR3 in DNA: TGTGCCAGCAGTCGACAGGGACTCAATCAGCCCCAGCATTTT. This translates into CASSRQGLNQPQHF.

In its sample, this clonotype was seen a few times. The V call is TRBV23-1, the J call TRBJ1-3; D not certain. TRBV23-1 is marked as an open reading frame, function uncertain. The CDR3 runs 20 residues. Trimming took off 0 bases at V and 0 bases at J, with 21 bases between the two ends. CDR3 coding DNA: TGCGCCAGCAGTCAATCAGGGCCGGCAGATAACGCTAGCTCTGGAAACACCATATATTTT. Translating it yields CASSQSGPADNASSGNTIYF.

This chain joins TRBV6-1 and TRBJ2-7; D may be TRBD1 (5 bases). The CDR3 contains 13 residues. Trimming removed 7 bases at V and 2 bases at J, with 12 bases between. Germline V CDR1 and CDR2: MNHNS, SASEGT. The CDR3 spells CASIKDSTYEQYF. In DNA, the CDR3 is TGTGCCAGCATTAAAGACAGCACCTACGAGCAGTACTTC.

This clonotype was recorded a few times. V usage is TRBV7-2 and J usage is TRBJ2-7, with 10 positions matching TRBD2. V shed 7 bases and J 6 bases; nucleotides not matched to a gene: 12. The CDR3 has 15 residues. Per the germline V gene, CDR1 is SGHTA and CDR2 is FQGNSA. The CDR3 is CASTSLAGAPSEQYF. In DNA form, the CDR3 reads TGTGCCAGCACCTCTCTAGCGGGGGCCCCCTCCGAGCAGTACTTC. The full variable domain, rest sourced from reference TRBV7-2 and TRBJ2-7, is GAGVSQSPSNKVTEKGKDVELRCDPISGHTALYWYRQSLGQGLEFLIYFQGNSAPDKSGLPSDRFSAERTGGSVSTLTIQRTQQEDSAVYLCASTSLAGAPSEQYFGPGTRLTVT.

The chain combines TRBV24-1 with TRBJ2-1; D possibly corresponds to TRBD2 (7 bases). The CDR3 extends over 16 amino acids. CDR1 and CDR2 (germline): KGHDR, SFDVKD. Trimming took off 2 bases at V and 4 bases at J, with 14 bases between the two ends. The CDR3: CATSDWGGAGYNEQFF. As DNA, the CDR3 is TGTGCCACCAGTGATTGGGGGGGGGCAGGGTACAATGAGCAGTTCTTC.

CDR3 DNA: TGTGCCAGCTCCTCTATCGCCCCACGCTACACCTTC. Translated, it gives CASSSIAPRYTF. The rearrangement uses TRBV7-9 and TRBJ1-2; D ambiguous. The V gene lost 8 bases and the J gene lost 9 bases, with 16 bases spanning the gap. Germline CDR1 reads SEHNR; CDR2 reads FQNEAQ (reference sequence). The CDR3 is 12 amino acids.

V and J are TRBV7-2 and TRBJ2-7; D may be TRBD1 or TRBD2 (5 bases each). Germline V CDR1 and CDR2: SGHTA, FQGNSA. This CDR3 has 14 residues. V dropped 5 bases and J dropped 2 bases, with 13 bases sitting between them. The CDR3, as DNA: TGTGCCAGCAGCCGACACGGGACCGCCTACGAGCAGTACTTC. Translation gives CASSRHGTAYEQYF.

The genes are TRBV19 and TRBJ2-5, with 10 bases that match TRBD2. CDR1 is LNHDA, CDR2 SQIVND, per germline (reference sequence). V was pared by 6 bases and J by 4 bases, with 5 bases of the junction left unmatched. This CDR3 spans 14 amino acids. The CDR3 region is CASSLAGVVETQYF. In DNA form, the CDR3 reads TGTGCCAGTAGCCTAGCGGGAGTGGTAGAGACCCAGTACTTC.

The CDR3 protein is CASSEPRARSGQAIANYGYTF. The CDR3 nucleotides read TGTGCCAGCAGTGAACCCCGGGCCAGATCGGGACAGGCGATAGCTAACTATGGCTACACCTTC. This rearrangement joins TRBV2 to TRBJ1-2, with 8 bases matching TRBD1. Germline V gives CDR1 SNHLY, CDR2 FYNNEI. V trimming: 2 bases; J trimming: 0 bases; junction bases outside the gene matches: 20. This CDR3 is built from 21 residues.

This chain uses TRBV20-1 with TRBJ2-5, with TRBD1 matching over 7 bases. Germline lookup yields CDR1 DFQATT and CDR2 SNEGSKA (reference sequence). The CDR3 is 12 residues long. The chain's CDR3 is CSPQGRQETQYF. The CDR3 DNA is TGCAGCCCACAGGGGCGGCAAGAGACCCAGTACTTC.

The chain links TRBV7-2 to TRBJ1-1; TRBD1 matches at 10 bases. The germline V gene has CDR1 SGHTA and CDR2 FQGNSA. The CDR3 length is 16 residues. Trimming cost V 5 bases and J 4 bases; bases outside gene matches: 10. The CDR3 protein is CASSQTGGAPPTEAFF. The DNA for the CDR3 is TGTGCCAGCAGCCAGACAGGGGGCGCCCCCCCCACTGAAGCTTTCTTT.

V gene TRBV6-2 or TRBV6-3 combines with J gene TRBJ1-6, with TRBD1 matching over 10 bases. V lost 7 bases, J lost 9 bases, and 15 bases stayed unmatched. Germline V gives CDR1 MNHEY, CDR2 SVGEGT. The CDR3 contains 17 residues. In DNA form, the CDR3 reads TGTGCCAGCACCCCGGGACAGGGGTACCCGGGCGGTTCACCCCTCCACTTT. It translates to CASTPGQGYPGGSPLHF.

V is TRBV4-1 and J is TRBJ1-1; weak D call: TRBD1 (6 bases). The CDR3 sequence is 17 residues long. Germline CDR1 MGHRA, CDR2 YSYEKL. The ends were cut back, 1 base at V and 0 bases at J, with 15 bases in the middle. The CDR3 is CASSQGPPTGMNTEAFF. The DNA for the CDR3 is TGCGCCAGCAGCCAAGGCCCACCAACAGGGATGAACACTGAAGCTTTCTTT.

This chain uses TRBV7-2 with TRBJ1-5; D is perhaps TRBD1 (6 bases). Germline V gene data show CDR1 as SGHTA and CDR2 as FQGNSA. Trimming shortened V by 1 base and J by 3 bases, and 16 bases separated the two germline ends. The CDR3 length is 17 residues. The CDR3 sequence is CASSLVSFRDINQPQHF. The CDR3 DNA follows: TGTGCCAGCAGCTTAGTATCCTTCAGGGACATCAATCAGCCCCAGCATTTT.